A single sample is the source of the 5 T cell receptor beta chains below, sequenced in a study of cytomegalovirus exposure and HLA in healthy donors. This PCR relied on a set of 60 Vbeta primers and 13 Jbeta primers. TCRdb's copy holds only in-frame clones and misses some; the assay was immunoSEQ multiplex PCR. This table holds 50,000 or so clones, 65% to 80% found once. Material: PBMCs. These receptors all stem from a female donor in good health and CMV-seronegative.

The chain links TRBV19 to TRBJ1-2; 7 bases line up with TRBD1. The V gene end was trimmed by 2 bases and the J gene end by 2 bases; junction bases not matched to a gene: 11. The CDR3 consists of 17 residues. The germline CDR1 and CDR2 sequences are LNHDA and SQIVND (reference sequence). The CDR3 DNA reads TGTGCCAGTAGTATATGGTTATTTGGGACAGAAAACTATGGCTACACCTTC. As protein: CASSIWLFGTENYGYTF.

This clone was seen a handful of times. This chain uses TRBV15 with TRBJ2-1; 12 nucleotides match TRBD2. This CDR3 is 15 amino acids long. V lost 3 bases, J lost 6 bases, and 3 bases stayed unmatched. Germline V CDR1 and CDR2: LNHNV, YYDKDF (reference sequence). The CDR3 spells CATSSRTSGINEQFF. DNA for the CDR3: TGTGCCACCAGCAGCAGGACTAGCGGGATCAATGAGCAGTTCTTC. Supplemented by reference TRBV15 and TRBJ2-1, the full variable domain reads DAMVIQNPRYQVTQFGKPVTLSCSQTLNHNVMYWYQQKSSQAPKLLFHYYDKDFNNEADTPDNFQSRRPNTSFCFLDIRSPGLGDTAMYLCATSSRTSGINEQFFGPGTRLTVL.

J is TRBJ1-2 and V is TRBV13; a weak D match, TRBD1 (6 bases). Germline V lookup: CDR1 PRHDT, CDR2 FYEKMQ (reference sequence). V dropped 2 bases and J dropped 8 bases, with 9 bases sitting between them. The CDR3 length is 12 residues. In nucleotides, the CDR3 is TGTGCCAGCAGCTTAACAGGGTCGGGCTACACCTTC. This translates into CASSLTGSGYTF.

The CDR3 protein is CASSRQGTTYEQYF. The CDR3 DNA sequence: TGTGCCAGCAGTCGACAGGGGACTACCTACGAGCAGTACTTC. This sequence joins TRBV28 and TRBJ2-7; perhaps TRBD1 as D (8 bases). The CDR3 sequence is 14 residues long. Germline V gene data show CDR1 as MDHEN and CDR2 as SYDVKM. Trimming cost V 5 bases and J 2 bases, with 13 bases left between them. Filled out from reference TRBV28 and TRBJ2-7, the complete variable domain reads DVKVTQSSRYLVKRTGEKVFLECVQDMDHENMFWYRQDPGLGLRLIYFSYDVKMKEKGDIPEGYSVSREKKERFSLILESASTNQTSMYLCASSRQGTTYEQYFGPGTRLTVT.

The gene calls are TRBV10-3 and TRBJ2-3; 11 bases match TRBD2. This CDR3 comprises 13 residues. The V gene's germline CDR1 is ENHRY and CDR2 SYGVKD. The V gene end was trimmed by 10 bases and the J gene end by 8 bases; junction bases not matched to a gene: 8. The chain's CDR3 is CATTLAGGPTQYF. As DNA, the CDR3 is TGTGCCACCACCTTAGCGGGGGGGCCTACGCAGTATTTT.